Sequencing of this T cell receptor beta chain was carried out in a study of T-cell reconstitution after alpha-beta-depleted transplantation in children. Researchers prepared the TCRbeta library using unique molecular identifiers, the study reports. TCRdb itself ran the PCR reads through MiXCR, one entry per CDR3 protein. The sample records about 460,000 distinct CDR3 sequences, over 9.5% being singletons. Whole-study findings and limits: Alpha-beta T cells about two months after transplant reportedly derived from several hundred expanded graft clones.

The table lists this clonotype with many counts. Its antigen is not identified. Germline lookup yields CDR1 SEHNR and CDR2 FQNEAQ (reference sequence). The V gene lost 4 bases and the J gene lost 6 bases, with 22 bases spanning the gap. The CDR3 length is 17 residues. The receptor was derived from a child aged 2 to 10 with inherited bone marrow failure, due to receive a stem cell transplant. The chain links TRBV7-9 to TRBJ2-1; D is undetermined. The sequenced sample was PBMCs, obtained before TCRalphabeta/CD19-depleted stem cell transplant. The CDR3 loop reads CASSWSRATGDTNEQFF. CDR3 sequence (DNA): TGTGCCAGCAGCTGGTCCCGGGCCACGGGCGATACCAATGAGCAGTTCTTC. The full variable domain, in which reference TRBV7-9 and TRBJ2-1 provide the parts outside the CDR3, is DTGVSQNPRHKITKRGQNVTFRCDPISEHNRLYWYRQTLGQGPEFLTYFQNEAQLEKSRLLSDRFSAERPKGSFSTLEIQRTEQGDSAMYLCASSWSRATGDTNEQFFGPGTRLTVL.